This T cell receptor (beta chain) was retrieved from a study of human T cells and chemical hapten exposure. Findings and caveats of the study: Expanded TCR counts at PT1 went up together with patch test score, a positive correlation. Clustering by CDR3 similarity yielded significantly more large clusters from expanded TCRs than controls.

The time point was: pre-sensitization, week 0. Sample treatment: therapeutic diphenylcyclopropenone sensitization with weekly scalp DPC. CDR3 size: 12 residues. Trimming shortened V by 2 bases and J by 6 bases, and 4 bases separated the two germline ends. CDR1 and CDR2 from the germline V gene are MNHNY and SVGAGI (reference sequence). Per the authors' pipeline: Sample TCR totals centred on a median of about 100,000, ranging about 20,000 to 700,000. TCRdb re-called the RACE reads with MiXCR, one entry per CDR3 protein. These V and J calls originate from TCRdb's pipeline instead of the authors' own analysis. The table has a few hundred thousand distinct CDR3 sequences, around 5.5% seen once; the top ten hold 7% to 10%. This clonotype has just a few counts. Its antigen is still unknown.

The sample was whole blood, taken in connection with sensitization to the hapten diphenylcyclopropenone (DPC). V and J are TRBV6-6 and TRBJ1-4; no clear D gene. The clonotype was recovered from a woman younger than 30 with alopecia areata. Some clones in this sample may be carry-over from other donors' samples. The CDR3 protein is CASSYIDEKLFF. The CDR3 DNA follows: TGTGCCAGCAGTTACATCGATGAAAAACTGTTTTTT.